The 4 T cell receptor beta chains below were found in one sample sequenced in a study of blood T cell repertoires in COVID-19. Assay used: immunoSEQ multiplex PCR; TCRdb lists only in-frame clones, some missing. The sample contains approximately 90,000 clones, 80% of which appear only once. The sample was peripheral blood. The receptor source for this set is a woman over 75 with acute or convalescent COVID-19.

The V call is TRBV4-1, the J call TRBJ2-1; D unresolved. V lost 0 bases and J lost 0, with 12 bases in between. Germline V gene lookup returns CDR1 MGHRA and CDR2 YSYEKL. CDR3 size: 17 residues. The CDR3 spells CASSQDNGGASYNEQFF. As DNA, the CDR3 is TGCGCCAGCAGCCAAGATAATGGCGGTGCCTCCTACAATGAGCAGTTCTTC.

The chain couples TRBV2 to TRBJ2-5; D is unclear. V was trimmed by 5 bases and J by 0 bases, leaving 10 bases between them. The germline gives CDR1 SNHLY, CDR2 FYNNEI. The CDR3 has 14 amino acids. The chain's CDR3 is CASSSAEYQETQYF. The DNA of the CDR3 is TGTGCCAGCAGTTCTGCGGAGTACCAAGAGACCCAGTACTTC. Variable domain in full (rest from reference TRBV2 and TRBJ2-5): EPEVTQTPSHQVTQMGQEVILRCVPISNHLYFYWYRQILGQKVEFLVSFYNNEISEKSEIFDDQFSVERPDGSNFTLKIRSTKLEDSAMYFCASSSAEYQETQYFGPGTRLLVL.

V gene TRBV5-4 combines with J gene TRBJ1-1; 9 bases line up with TRBD1. The junction had 7 bases not matched to a gene; V was cut back by 0 bases and J by 4 bases. The CDR3 has 16 residues. Germline CDR1 and CDR2: SGHNT and YYREEE (reference sequence). CDR3 bases: TGTGCCAGCAGCTTGGGACAGGGGGTGCCGGGCACTGAAGCTTTCTTT. Amino acid sequence: CASSLGQGVPGTEAFF.

This clone has only one observation. The V and J genes are TRBV5-1 and TRBJ2-5, with D possibly being TRBD1 (5 bases). This CDR3 region has 16 residues. The germline CDR1 and CDR2 sequences are SGHRS and YFSETQ. V was trimmed by 4 bases and J by 2 bases, leaving 18 bases between them. CDR3 DNA: TGCGCCAGCAGCCGGGTGAGCTCGGCAGGGCAAGAGACCCAGTACTTC. It codes for CASSRVSSAGQETQYF.